This T cell receptor (beta chain) was profiled in a study of blood T cell repertoires in COVID-19. Whole-study context: COVID-19 samples, acute and convalescent, were from the United States, Italy and Spain. PBMCs, B-cell-depleted T cells, or T cells provided the cDNA or gDNA that made up the material.

Original analysis: Nucleated cell number was recorded as an estimate derived from reference gene primer amplification. Measured with immunoSEQ multiplex PCR; TCRdb has only the in-frame clones, and not every one. D and trimming come from the DNA, and the V and J calls and clone size come from that table. This table has approximately 100,000 clones, over 70% appearing once. This clone is a singleton in its sample. V lost 7 bases, J lost 4 bases, and 10 bases lay in between. The CDR3 is 13 amino acids. The TCR sequence derives from a woman in her forties or fifties with acute or convalescent COVID-19. Specimen: peripheral blood. The chain uses TRBV12-3 or TRBV12-4 and TRBJ2-2; the D gene is possibly TRBD2 (5 bases). CDR3 sequence (DNA): TGTGCCAGCAAGGGTGGAGGCACCGGGGAGCTGTTTTTT. It specifies CASKGGGTGELFF.